This passage covers 14 T cell receptor beta chains from one sample sequenced in a study of response to subunit inactivated influenza vaccine. A single record per CDR3 protein comes from TCRdb applying MiXCR to the RT-PCR reads. The table has around 580,000 distinct CDR3 sequences, around 15% seen once; the top ten hold around 10%. The sequences come from PBMCs from blood, collected about 12 days after vaccination. Every receptor here comes from a man in his fifties who received an inactivated influenza vaccine.

This clonotype appeared a few times. The V call is TRBV20-1, the J call TRBJ1-2; possibly TRBD1 for D (5 bases). Germline CDR1 reads DFQATT; CDR2 reads SNEGSKA (reference sequence). CDR3 size: 13 residues. V dropped 6 bases and J dropped 4 bases, with 15 bases sitting between them. The CDR3: CSAIPGTIYGYTF. CDR3 coding DNA: TGCAGTGCGATCCCCGGGACCATCTATGGCTACACCTTC.

In this sample, this clonotype turned up a few times. The CDR3 coding sequence is TGCGCCAGCAGCTTGAAGGGGGCTTTCTCTGATACGCAGTATTTT. Its translation: CASSLKGAFSDTQYF. This chain links TRBV5-1 with TRBJ2-3, with 7 bases matching TRBD1. With V trimmed by 1 base and J by 6 bases, 8 bases remained unmatched. Looked up from germline, CDR1 is SGHRS and CDR2 is YFSETQ. This CDR3 has 15 residues.

This clonotype was seen more than once but under ten times. The rearrangement joins TRBV24-1 to TRBJ2-1, with D unclear. The germline V gene has CDR1 KGHDR and CDR2 SFDVKD. Trimming stripped 2 bases from V and 7 bases from J, with 11 bases between. This CDR3 has 14 amino acids. CDR3 sequence (DNA): TGTGCCACCAGTGATTCCCGGGCCGGTAATGAGCAGTTCTTC. It encodes CATSDSRAGNEQFF.

This clonotype turned up a few times. CDR3 bases: TGTGCCAGCAGTGTTAAGGGGACTCAGCCCCAGCATTTT. This codes for CASSVKGTQPQHF. V usage is TRBV6-1 and J usage is TRBJ1-5; weak D call: TRBD1 (5 bases). Germline lookup yields CDR1 MNHNS and CDR2 SASEGT. The CDR3 is 13 residues long. The V end was cut by 4 bases, the J end by 6 bases, with 10 bases between.

This clonotype has a handful of counts. The gene calls are TRBV7-2 and TRBJ2-5, with 8 nucleotides matching TRBD1. The CDR3 loop spans 15 amino acids. After removal of 5 bases from V and 9 bases from J, the junction contained 14 bases not matched to a gene. The germline gives CDR1 SGHTA, CDR2 FQGNSA. CDR3 in DNA: TGTGCCAGCAGCGCGGGGACAGGCGTATCATTGGCCCAGTACTTC. Residues: CASSAGTGVSLAQYF.

This clonotype has at least ten counts. The J gene is TRBJ1-6, the V gene TRBV5-1; 10 positions match TRBD1. Germline-derived CDR1 and CDR2 are SGHRS and YFSETQ. The CDR3 totals 14 residues. J was trimmed by 9 bases and V by 4 bases; bases with no gene match: 4. The CDR3 sequence is CASSAGQGSSPLHF. CDR3 in DNA: TGCGCCAGCAGCGCGGGACAGGGGAGTTCACCCCTCCACTTT.

This clonotype turned up a few times. The CDR3 DNA reads TGCAGTGCTCATATACCAAGAGGGGCGAGGGACTATGGCTACACCTTC. Translated, it gives CSAHIPRGARDYGYTF. V and J are TRBV20-1 and TRBJ1-2; tentative D call: TRBD1 (5 bases). The CDR3 has 16 residues. Germline CDR1 DFQATT, CDR2 SNEGSKA (reference sequence). With 5 bases removed from V and 3 bases from J, the gap between germline ends came to 22 bases.

The chain couples TRBV5-1 to TRBJ2-3; TRBD1 is a possible D gene (5 bases). The ends were cut back, 0 bases at V and 2 bases at J, with 10 bases in the middle. The length of the CDR3 is 15 residues. Germline V gene lookup returns CDR1 SGHRS and CDR2 YFSETQ. CDR3 amino acids: CASSLAGYPTDTQYF. CDR3 coding DNA: TGCGCCAGCAGCTTGGCAGGGTACCCCACAGATACGCAGTATTTT.

This clonotype has a handful of counts. The chain couples TRBV18 to TRBJ2-1; D gene uncertain. Germline V gene lookup returns CDR1 KGHSH and CDR2 LQKENI. This CDR3 contains 13 residues. V gave up 5 bases and J gave up 5 bases, with 10 bases separating them. CDR3 bases: TGTGCCAGCTCAAGTGGAGACCACAATGAGCAGTTCTTC. Amino acids: CASSSGDHNEQFF. Complete variable domain (other parts from reference TRBV18 and TRBJ2-1): NAGVMQNPRHLVRRRGQEARLRCSPMKGHSHVYWYRQLPEEGLKFMVYLQKENIIDESGMPKERFSAEFPKEGPSILRIQQVVRGDSAAYFCASSSGDHNEQFFGPGTRLTVL.

In this sample, this clonotype turned up a few times. The chain joins TRBV3-1 to TRBJ1-6, with D hard to call. Germline V gene data show CDR1 as LGHDT and CDR2 as YNNKEL (reference sequence). The CDR3 contains 16 residues. With 3 bases removed from V and 9 bases from J, the gap between germline ends came to 18 bases. CDR3: CASSHDLGRRGSPLHF. CDR3 coding DNA: TGTGCCAGCAGCCACGACCTTGGACGGCGTGGTTCACCCCTCCACTTT.

In its sample, this clonotype was seen a few times. V is TRBV27 and J is TRBJ2-7, with D hard to call. Germline V CDR1 and CDR2: MNHEY, SMNVEV (reference sequence). The length of the CDR3 is 14 residues. The V end lost 0 bases, the J end lost 3 bases, and 9 bases lay between the germline ends. The CDR3 sequence: CASSLSEVSYEQYF. CDR3 DNA sequence: TGTGCCAGCAGTTTATCAGAGGTTAGCTACGAGCAGTACTTC.

The chain has TRBV5-6 and TRBJ2-2, with 8 bases matching TRBD1. The CDR3 has 14 residues. With V trimmed by 5 bases and J by 4 bases, 4 bases remained unmatched. Germline V gene sequence: CDR1 SGHDT, CDR2 YYEEEE. The CDR3 reads CASRRGQATGELFF. CDR3 nucleotide sequence: TGTGCCAGCAGGCGGGGACAGGCCACCGGGGAGCTGTTTTTT.

The V and J genes are TRBV7-2 and TRBJ2-5, with 7 bases identical to TRBD2. The length of the CDR3 is 15 residues. Germline V lookup: CDR1 SGHTA, CDR2 FQGNSA. After removal of 7 bases from V and 2 bases from J, the junction contained 10 bases not matched to a gene. The CDR3 is CASTRGRATQETQYF. CDR3 DNA sequence: TGTGCCAGCACTCGGGGGAGGGCAACTCAAGAGACCCAGTACTTC.

V is TRBV2 and J is TRBJ2-1; D is possibly TRBD2 (6 bases). Germline V lookup: CDR1 SNHLY, CDR2 FYNNEI. Between the trimmed V and J ends, which lost 0 bases and 4 bases, there was a span of 13 bases. This CDR3 spans 16 amino acids. The CDR3 spells CASSEANSGTYNEQFF. Here the CDR3 DNA reads TGTGCCAGCAGTGAAGCGAATAGCGGAACTTACAATGAGCAGTTCTTC.